A selection of T cell receptor beta chains follows, all from one sample in a study of blood T cell repertoires in COVID-19. Assay used: immunoSEQ multiplex PCR; TCRdb lists only in-frame clones, some missing. The sample gives some 200,000 clones, 84% of which show up once; approximately 8.1% is in the top ten. The specimen sequenced was peripheral blood. The receptors derive from a woman aged 45-59 years with active or convalescent COVID-19. CDR3s include the opening cysteine and the closing phenylalanine or tryptophan. The order of the fields is CDR3 protein, CDR3 DNA, J gene, V gene, D gene, clone size. D genes are given only for firm matches. Not every row has a clone size; where given, it reads once, few, many or a size class.

CDR3: CASSFPGVNTEAFF
DNA: TGCGCCAGCAGCTTTCCGGGGGTGAACACTGAAGCTTTCTTT
J: TRBJ1-1
V: TRBV5-1
D: .
size: .

CDR3: CASSLGDRGRAEEQFF
DNA: TGTGCCAGCAGCTTGGGGGACAGGGGGCGAGCAGAGGAGCAGTTCTTC
J: TRBJ2-1
V: TRBV7-9
D: TRBD1
size: .

CDR3: CASSQGTAWDGYTF
DNA: TGTGCCAGCAGCCAAGGGACAGCCTGGGATGGCTACACCTTC
J: TRBJ1-2
V: TRBV14
D: .
size: .

CDR3: CASSQTSGETQYF
DNA: TGCGCCAGCAGCCAAACTAGCGGGGAGACCCAGTACTTC
J: TRBJ2-5
V: TRBV4-1
D: TRBD2
size: .

CDR3: CASSLGGTGGTDTQYF
DNA: TGTGCCAGCAGCTTGGGCGGGACAGGGGGGACAGATACGCAGTATTTT
J: TRBJ2-3
V: TRBV5-4
D: TRBD1
size: .

CDR3: CASSLRGGTDTQYF
DNA: TGCGCCAGCAGCTTGCGGGGGGGCACAGATACGCAGTATTTT
J: TRBJ2-3
V: TRBV5-1
D: TRBD2
size: .

CDR3: CASGLSGTSGSEQYF
DNA: TGTGCTAGTGGTTTGTCCGGGACTAGCGGGAGCGAGCAGTACTTC
J: TRBJ2-7
V: TRBV12-5
D: TRBD2
size: .

CDR3: CASSGGSLSSNQPQHF
DNA: TGTGCCAGCAGCGGCGGTTCCCTATCGAGCAATCAGCCCCAGCATTTT
J: TRBJ1-5
V: TRBV7-8
D: .
size: once

CDR3: CASSLAVAGDYGYTF
DNA: TGTGCCAGCAGCTTAGCCGTAGCGGGGGACTATGGCTACACCTTC
J: TRBJ1-2
V: TRBV7-9
D: .
size: .

CDR3: CASSLAPGGREAFF
DNA: TGTGCCAGCAGCTTAGCGCCGGGGGGGCGTGAAGCTTTCTTT
J: TRBJ1-1
V: TRBV7-8
D: .
size: once

CDR3: CASRPTRGAEGEQFF
DNA: TGTGCCAGCAGGCCGACCCGGGGGGCTGAAGGTGAGCAGTTCTTC
J: TRBJ2-1
V: TRBV11-2
D: .
size: once

CDR3: CASSPTGGWGYGYTF
DNA: TGCGCCAGCAGCCCAACAGGGGGCTGGGGCTATGGCTACACCTTC
J: TRBJ1-2
V: TRBV5-1
D: TRBD1
size: .

CDR3: CASSARRVDSPLHF
DNA: TGCGCCAGCAGTGCCCGCAGGGTGGATTCACCCCTCCACTTT
J: TRBJ1-6
V: TRBV10-1
D: .
size: .

CDR3: CASSQAGGWYNEQFF
DNA: TGTGCCAGCAGCCAAGCGGGGGGGTGGTACAATGAGCAGTTCTTC
J: TRBJ2-1
V: TRBV6-6
D: TRBD2
size: .

CDR3: CASTGQGGDEKLFF
DNA: TGTGCCAGCACCGGACAGGGGGGAGATGAAAAACTGTTTTTT
J: TRBJ1-4
V: TRBV2
D: TRBD1
size: .

CDR3: CASSLGLAQETQYF
DNA: TGTGCCAGCAGCTTGGGACTAGCCCAAGAGACCCAGTACTTC
J: TRBJ2-5
V: TRBV7-9
D: TRBD2
size: .

CDR3: CASSTWTGGGNYGYTF
DNA: TGTGCCAGCAGTACCTGGACAGGGGGTGGGAACTATGGCTACACCTTC
J: TRBJ1-2
V: TRBV27
D: TRBD1
size: once

CDR3: CASSSPGHHGSEQYF
DNA: TGCGCCAGCAGCTCGCCGGGACACCACGGGTCGGAGCAGTACTTC
J: TRBJ2-7
V: TRBV5-1
D: .
size: .

CDR3: CASSPRRGVSTDTQYF
DNA: TGTGCCAGCTCACCACGGCGGGGGGTTAGCACAGATACGCAGTATTTT
J: TRBJ2-3
V: TRBV18
D: TRBD2
size: .

CDR3: CASSLAWQGYEQYF
DNA: TGCGCCAGCAGCTTGGCCTGGCAGGGCTACGAGCAGTACTTC
J: TRBJ2-7
V: TRBV5-1
D: .
size: few

CDR3: CASTAVSAGAQPQHF
DNA: TGTGCCAGTACCGCCGTTTCGGCAGGGGCTCAGCCCCAGCATTTT
J: TRBJ1-5
V: TRBV19
D: .
size: .

CDR3: CASNPDRGNNSPLHF
DNA: TGTGCCAGCAACCCGGACAGGGGAAATAATTCACCCCTCCACTTT
J: TRBJ1-6
V: TRBV6-6
D: TRBD1
size: .

CDR3: CASSLTGQGAGTEAFF
DNA: TGTGCCAGCAGCTTAACGGGTCAGGGGGCTGGAACTGAAGCTTTCTTT
J: TRBJ1-1
V: TRBV7-3
D: TRBD1
size: .

CDR3: CASSFPDFNEQFF
DNA: TGTGCCAGCAGTTTTCCGGACTTCAATGAGCAGTTCTTC
J: TRBJ2-1
V: TRBV12-3/TRBV12-4
D: .
size: once

CDR3: CASRTGFTEAFF
DNA: TGTGCCAGCAGGACAGGATTTACTGAAGCTTTCTTT
J: TRBJ1-1
V: TRBV6-5
D: .
size: .

CDR3: CASGDSTNYGYTF
DNA: TGTGCCAGCGGTGATAGCACTAACTATGGCTACACCTTC
J: TRBJ1-2
V: TRBV2
D: .
size: .

CDR3: CASSVGTAGSGNTIYF
DNA: TGCGCCAGCAGCGTCGGGACAGCAGGTTCTGGAAACACCATATATTTT
J: TRBJ1-3
V: TRBV5-1
D: TRBD1
size: few

CDR3: CASSLSVRGNGYTF
DNA: TGTGCCAGCAGTTTATCGGTCAGGGGGAATGGCTACACCTTC
J: TRBJ1-2
V: TRBV27
D: TRBD1
size: .

CDR3: CASGQGGVNTEAFF
DNA: TGTGCCAGTGGACAGGGCGGCGTGAACACTGAAGCTTTCTTT
J: TRBJ1-1
V: TRBV10-3
D: TRBD1
size: .

CDR3: CASSSPEGGYQGDTIYF
DNA: TGTGCCAGCAGCAGCCCCGAGGGAGGGTACCAAGGAGACACCATATATTTT
J: TRBJ1-3
V: TRBV7-9
D: .
size: few

CDR3: CASSHASIAGGGETQYF
DNA: TGTGCCAGCAGCCACGCCTCAATAGCGGGAGGCGGAGAGACCCAGTACTTC
J: TRBJ2-5
V: TRBV4-2
D: TRBD2
size: .

CDR3: CASTTAVSSYNEQFF
DNA: TGTGCCAGCACGACGGCGGTTAGCTCCTACAATGAGCAGTTCTTC
J: TRBJ2-1
V: TRBV5-4
D: .
size: .

CDR3: CASSPSRGTQYF
DNA: TGTGCCAGCAGCCCCTCGCGGGGTACGCAGTATTTT
J: TRBJ2-3
V: TRBV9
D: .
size: once

CDR3: CASSQVTGYNSPLHF
DNA: TGTGCCAGCAGCCAAGTGACAGGCTATAATTCACCCCTCCACTTT
J: TRBJ1-6
V: TRBV14
D: .
size: .

CDR3: CASMSKQGNYGYTF
DNA: TGTGCCAGCATGTCGAAACAGGGCAACTATGGCTACACCTTC
J: TRBJ1-2
V: TRBV25-1
D: .
size: .

CDR3: CASSPDSLSGNTIYF
DNA: TGTGCCAGCTCGCCCGACAGCCTCTCTGGAAACACCATATATTTT
J: TRBJ1-3
V: TRBV18
D: .
size: .

CDR3: CAIRAGGEPEQFF
DNA: TGTGCCATCAGGGCGGGGGGCGAGCCTGAGCAGTTCTTC
J: TRBJ2-1
V: TRBV10-3
D: TRBD2
size: .

CDR3: CASSVARDRGGEQYF
DNA: TGTGCCAGCAGCGTAGCTCGAGACAGGGGCGGCGAGCAGTACTTC
J: TRBJ2-7
V: TRBV9
D: TRBD1
size: .

CDR3: CASTLLNTGELFF
DNA: TGTGCCAGCACTCTTTTAAACACCGGGGAGCTGTTTTTT
J: TRBJ2-2
V: TRBV6-5
D: .
size: .

CDR3: CSSLSGTGESGYTF
DNA: TGCAGCTCTTTATCCGGGACAGGGGAAAGTGGCTACACCTTC
J: TRBJ1-2
V: TRBV29-1
D: TRBD1
size: .

CDR3: CASSLGTVLRSPQHF
DNA: TGTGCCAGTAGTCTAGGGACAGTCCTTCGCTCGCCCCAGCATTTT
J: TRBJ1-5
V: TRBV19
D: TRBD1
size: .

CDR3: CASSYSRFGELFF
DNA: TGTGCCAGCAGCTACTCCCGGTTCGGGGAGCTGTTTTTT
J: TRBJ2-2
V: TRBV11-3
D: .
size: .

CDR3: CASRHDRCYSNQPQHF
DNA: TGTGCAAGTCGTCACGACAGATGCTATAGCAATCAGCCCCAGCATTTT
J: TRBJ1-5
V: TRBV12-2
D: .
size: .

CDR3: CASSLSGSPGNTIYF
DNA: TGTGCCAGCAGCTTATCGGGATCTCCTGGAAACACCATATATTTT
J: TRBJ1-3
V: TRBV7-9
D: .
size: .

CDR3: CASSQQGQGRDYTF
DNA: TGCGCCAGCAGCCAACAGGGGCAGGGTAGAGACTACACCTTC
J: TRBJ1-2
V: TRBV5-1
D: TRBD1
size: .

CDR3: CAVPIGTGRGYTF
DNA: TGTGCCGTCCCAATCGGGACAGGGAGAGGCTACACCTTC
J: TRBJ1-2
V: TRBV2
D: TRBD1
size: .

CDR3: CASSEAGLAGPTYEQYF
DNA: TGTGCCAGCAGTGAAGCGGGACTAGCGGGCCCCACCTACGAGCAGTACTTC
J: TRBJ2-7
V: TRBV6-1
D: TRBD2
size: many

CDR3: CASSKVGNPGGGYTF
DNA: TGTGCCAGCAGCAAAGTAGGCAACCCCGGCGGAGGCTACACCTTC
J: TRBJ1-2
V: TRBV21-1
D: .
size: .

CDR3: CASSERAGDYNEQFF
DNA: TGTGCCAGCAGTGAAAGAGCGGGAGACTACAATGAGCAGTTCTTC
J: TRBJ2-1
V: TRBV6-4
D: TRBD2
size: .

CDR3: CASRLARWPLAGLDTQYF
DNA: TGTGCCAGTAGACTAGCCCGGTGGCCCCTAGCGGGCTTAGATACGCAGTATTTT
J: TRBJ2-3
V: TRBV28
D: TRBD2
size: .